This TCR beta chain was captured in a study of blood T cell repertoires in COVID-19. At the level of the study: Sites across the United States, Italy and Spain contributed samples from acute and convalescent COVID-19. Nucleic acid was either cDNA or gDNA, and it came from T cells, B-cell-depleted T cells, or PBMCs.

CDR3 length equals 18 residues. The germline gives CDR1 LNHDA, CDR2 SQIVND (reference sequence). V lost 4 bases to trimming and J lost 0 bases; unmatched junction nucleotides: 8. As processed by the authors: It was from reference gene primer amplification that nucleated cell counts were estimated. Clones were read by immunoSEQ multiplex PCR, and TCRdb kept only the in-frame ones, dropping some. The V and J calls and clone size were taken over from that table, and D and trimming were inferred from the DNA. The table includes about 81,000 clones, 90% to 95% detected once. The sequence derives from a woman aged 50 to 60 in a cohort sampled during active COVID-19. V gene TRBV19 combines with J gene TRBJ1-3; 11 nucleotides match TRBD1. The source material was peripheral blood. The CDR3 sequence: CASSKPGTGGNSGNTIYF. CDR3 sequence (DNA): TGTGCCAGTAGTAAACCCGGGACAGGGGGAAACTCTGGAAACACCATATATTTT.